These 23 T cell receptor beta chains were sequenced from one sample in a study of a mutant IDH1 vaccine in newly diagnosed glioma. Antigens of these TCRs are unknown. Profiling relied on immunoSEQ multiplex PCR, and the TCRdb table lists in-frame clones only, not all of them. Here the sample spans about 36,000 clones, roughly 76% being singletons. The time point here: week 5, during vaccination. Each dose delivered 300 ug of mutant IDH1 20-mer peptide subcutaneously with imiquimod. This specimen was PBMCs, taken from a glioma patient whose treatment included an IDH1 peptide vaccine. The receptors come from a man aged 45-65 years with glioma.

The V and J genes are TRBV6-1 and TRBJ2-1, with TRBD2 matching 9 bases. The ends lost 6 bases at V and 6 bases at J; junction bases unmatched: 9. There are 15 residues in the CDR3. CDR1 MNHNS and CDR2 SASEGT come from the germline V gene. CDR3 sequence: CASSQMGRGGNEQFF. The CDR3 DNA sequence: TGTGCCAGCAGCCAAATGGGGCGGGGGGGCAATGAGCAGTTCTTC.

This chain links TRBV6-1 with TRBJ1-4; D unclear. The CDR3 length is 13 residues. CDR1 and CDR2 from the germline V gene are MNHNS and SASEGT. Trimming took 3 bases from V and 5 from J, leaving 7 bases between them. The CDR3 sequence is CASSDRYNEKLFF. The CDR3 DNA reads TGTGCCAGCAGTGATAGGTACAATGAAAAACTGTTTTTT.

This clone has just one count. The V gene is TRBV9, the J gene TRBJ2-1; 9 bases align to TRBD2. This CDR3 has 15 residues. Germline V CDR1 and CDR2: SGDLS, YYNGEE. The V segment lost 3 bases and the J segment 0 bases; nucleotides outside the gene matches: 1. For the CDR3, the DNA is TGTGCCAGCAGCGGTAGCGGGAGCTCCTACAATGAGCAGTTCTTC. This codes for CASSGSGSSYNEQFF.

The chain combines TRBV5-4 with TRBJ2-7, with 12 positions matching TRBD2. The CDR3 is 17 residues long. V was clipped by 4 bases and J by 1 base; unmatched bases: 9. Germline V gives CDR1 SGHNT, CDR2 YYREEE (reference sequence). The CDR3 coding sequence is TGTGCCAGCAGCAGCCTAGCGGGGGGGCCCCCTTCCTACGAGCAGTACTTC. Protein sequence: CASSSLAGGPPSYEQYF.

V and J are TRBV6-5 and TRBJ1-1; D is possibly TRBD1 (6 bases). CDR1 is MNHEY and CDR2 is SVGAGI in the germline V gene. CDR3 length: 16 residues. Trimming took 0 bases from V and 4 from J, leaving 15 bases between them. In nucleotides, the CDR3 is TGTGCCAGCAGTTACTCGATCCCGGGGGCGGGCACTGAAGCTTTCTTT. It specifies CASSYSIPGAGTEAFF.

The chain uses TRBV5-1 and TRBJ2-7; 7 nucleotides agree with TRBD1. Trimming at V came to 0 bases and at J to 1 base, leaving 7 bases not matched to a gene. This CDR3 has 16 residues. Germline-derived CDR1 and CDR2 are SGHRS and YFSETQ. CDR3 residues: CASSLAVGQASYEQYF. In nucleotides, the CDR3 is TGCGCCAGCAGCTTGGCGGTAGGACAGGCTTCCTACGAGCAGTACTTC. Together with reference TRBV5-1 and TRBJ2-7, the CDR3 gives the full variable domain: KAGVTQTPRYLIKTRGQQVTLSCSPISGHRSVSWYQQTPGQGLQFLFEYFSETQRNKGNFPGRFSGRQFSNSRSEMNVSTLELGDSALYLCASSLAVGQASYEQYFGPGTRLTVT.

The CDR3 loop is CASSPLRADGYTF. The CDR3, as DNA: TGTGCCAGCAGTCCCCTCAGGGCGGATGGCTACACCTTC. This sequence joins TRBV6-6 and TRBJ1-2; D might be TRBD1 (5 bases). There are 13 residues in the CDR3. V was clipped by 5 bases and J by 6 bases, with 13 bases between them. Germline assignment: CDR1 MNHNY and CDR2 SVGAGI (reference sequence).

Here the CDR3 DNA reads TGTGCCAGCGCCGGGACACTCCAAGAGACCCAGTACTTC. It yields the protein CASAGTLQETQYF. The chain links TRBV7-7 to TRBJ2-5; tentatively, D is TRBD1 (6 bases). CDR1 is SSHAT, CDR2 FNYEAQ, per germline (reference sequence). Trimming took off 8 bases at V and 1 base at J, with 11 bases between the two ends. There are 13 residues in the CDR3.

The chain joins TRBV7-2 to TRBJ2-5; tentative D call: TRBD1 (6 bases). V was shortened by 1 base and J by 1 base, with 10 bases between the two germline ends. Germline values: CDR1 SGHTA, CDR2 FQGNSA. The CDR3 runs to 15 residues. The CDR3 DNA is TGTGCCAGCAGCTTAGAGGTGGGGGCCCAAGAGACCCAGTACTTC. Translating gives CASSLEVGAQETQYF.

This chain uses TRBV18 with TRBJ2-1; D is undetermined. Trimming took 2 bases from V and 2 from J, leaving 10 bases between them. This CDR3 region has 15 residues. CDR1 and CDR2 (germline): KGHSH, LQKENI. CDR3 sequence: CASSPAWSAYNEQFF. The CDR3 DNA is TGTGCCAGCTCACCAGCCTGGAGCGCCTACAATGAGCAGTTCTTC.

The chain uses TRBV5-1 and TRBJ2-7; D remains ambiguous. Trimming left V 4 bases short and J 5 bases short, with 19 bases between. The CDR3 totals 15 residues. The germline V gene has CDR1 SGHRS and CDR2 YFSETQ. The CDR3 region is CASSSLTPTSDEQYF. The CDR3 DNA sequence: TGCGCCAGCAGCAGCCTTACCCCCACAAGTGACGAGCAGTACTTC.

The rearrangement uses TRBV14 and TRBJ2-1, with D possibly being TRBD2 (5 bases). Between the trimmed V and J ends, which lost 4 bases and 9 bases, there was a span of 10 bases. The CDR3 loop spans 12 amino acids. The V gene's germline CDR1 is SGHDN and CDR2 FVKESK. The CDR3 loop is CASSRSGSEQFF. The CDR3 DNA reads TGTGCCAGCAGCCGCTCGGGGAGTGAGCAGTTCTTC.

This clone was counted only a few times. The V and J genes are TRBV20-1 and TRBJ1-1; a possible D gene is TRBD1 (5 bases). This CDR3 comprises 11 residues. Deletions cut 3 bases from V and 3 bases from J, with 5 bases between. In germline, CDR1 is DFQATT, CDR2 SNEGSKA (reference sequence). CDR3: CSARGDTEAFF. DNA for the CDR3: TGCAGTGCTAGGGGGGACACTGAAGCTTTCTTT.

The chain links TRBV5-1 to TRBJ1-3; maybe TRBD1 (5 bases). The V and J ends lost 4 bases and 0 bases respectively, with 11 bases between them. The germline CDR1 and CDR2 sequences are SGHRS and YFSETQ. The CDR3 consists of 15 residues. CDR3 DNA sequence: TGCGCCAGCAGCCCCGGACATACCTCTGGAAACACCATATATTTT. This gives the protein CASSPGHTSGNTIYF.

The J gene is TRBJ1-2, the V gene TRBV25-1, with D possibly TRBD1 on 5 matching bases. There are 15 residues in the CDR3. Trimming removed 6 bases from V and 6 bases from J, with 20 bases in between. The germline gives CDR1 MGHDK, CDR2 SYGVNS. Written as DNA, the CDR3 is TGTGCCAGCAGGTCTCTCGGCAGGAAGGGGAATGGCTACACCTTC. Its protein is CASRSLGRKGNGYTF.

This clone was found once. The CDR3 is CASSLEVTADTQYF. In DNA, the CDR3 is TGTGCCAGCAGCTTGGAGGTTACCGCAGATACGCAGTATTTT. The rearrangement joins TRBV5-5 to TRBJ2-3, with D unresolved. The CDR3 is made up of 14 amino acids. CDR1 and CDR2 (germline): SGHKS, YYEKEE (reference sequence). Trimming took 0 bases from V and 4 from J, leaving 9 bases between them.

The rearrangement links TRBV6-1 to TRBJ2-1; TRBD2 matches 9 bases. In germline, CDR1 is MNHNS, CDR2 SASEGT. This CDR3 has 15 residues. V lost 3 bases, J lost 4 bases, and 4 bases stayed unmatched. The CDR3 region is CASSDPTSGYNEQFF. CDR3 sequence (DNA): TGTGCCAGCAGTGATCCGACTAGCGGATACAATGAGCAGTTCTTC.

This clone was found a few times. The chain has TRBV11-3 and TRBJ1-1; D is uncertain. CDR3 size: 15 residues. V dropped 5 bases and J dropped 0 bases, with 13 bases sitting between them. The V gene's germline CDR1 is SGHNT and CDR2 YENEEA. The CDR3 is CASSPLGSVNTEAFF. The CDR3 coding sequence is TGTGCCAGCAGCCCTCTAGGTTCGGTGAACACTGAAGCTTTCTTT. The full variable domain, with the rest looked up from reference TRBV11-3 and TRBJ1-1, is EAGVVQSPRYKIIEKKQPVAFWCNPISGHNTLYWYLQNLGQGPELLIRYENEEAVDDSQLPKDRFSAERLKGVDSTLKIQPAELGDSAVYLCASSPLGSVNTEAFFGQGTRLTVV.

The chain links TRBV29-1 to TRBJ2-5; possibly TRBD1 or TRBD2 for D (5 bases each). The CDR3 is 14 amino acids. Trimming took off 0 bases at V and 3 bases at J, with 11 bases between the two ends. Per germline, CDR1 SQVTM and CDR2 ANQGSEA. The CDR3 is CSVEDSRGEETQYF. CDR3 nucleotide sequence: TGCAGCGTTGAAGATTCACGAGGGGAAGAGACCCAGTACTTC.

This clone came up a few times. The V call is TRBV7-2, the J call TRBJ1-1; 11 bases align to TRBD1. This CDR3 contains 14 residues. The germline gives CDR1 SGHTA, CDR2 FQGNSA. J was trimmed by 3 bases and V by 7 bases; bases with no gene match: 4. The CDR3 region has the DNA TGTGCCAGCACGCGGACAGGGGGCCACACTGAAGCTTTCTTT. Translating gives CASTRTGGHTEAFF.

In nucleotides, the CDR3 is TGTGCCAGCAGCTTAGCTCTGGGTGCTAACTATGGCTACACCTTC. Translation: CASSLALGANYGYTF. This rearrangement joins TRBV7-9 to TRBJ1-2; D is unclear. With 0 bases removed from V and 0 bases from J, the gap between germline ends came to 8 bases. The CDR3 is made up of 15 amino acids. Looked up from germline, CDR1 is SEHNR and CDR2 is FQNEAQ (reference sequence).

The chain recombines TRBV10-3 with TRBJ2-2; D might be TRBD1 (5 bases). The V gene lost 3 bases and the J gene lost 1 base, with 15 bases spanning the gap. This CDR3 comprises 17 residues. The germline gives CDR1 ENHRY, CDR2 SYGVKD. The CDR3 DNA reads as TGTGCCATCAGTGAAAAGGGGCAGCCAGAGAACACCGGGGAGCTGTTTTTT. Translating it yields CAISEKGQPENTGELFF.

This clone turned up a few times. The chain has TRBV7-2 and TRBJ2-1; 12 bases match TRBD2. V gave up 1 base and J gave up 0 bases; unmatched junction bases: 4. Germline-derived CDR1 and CDR2 are SGHTA and FQGNSA. The CDR3 length is 18 residues. The CDR3 spells CASSLGLAGGPSYNEQFF. The CDR3 region has the DNA TGTGCCAGCAGCTTAGGGCTAGCGGGGGGGCCCTCCTACAATGAGCAGTTCTTC.